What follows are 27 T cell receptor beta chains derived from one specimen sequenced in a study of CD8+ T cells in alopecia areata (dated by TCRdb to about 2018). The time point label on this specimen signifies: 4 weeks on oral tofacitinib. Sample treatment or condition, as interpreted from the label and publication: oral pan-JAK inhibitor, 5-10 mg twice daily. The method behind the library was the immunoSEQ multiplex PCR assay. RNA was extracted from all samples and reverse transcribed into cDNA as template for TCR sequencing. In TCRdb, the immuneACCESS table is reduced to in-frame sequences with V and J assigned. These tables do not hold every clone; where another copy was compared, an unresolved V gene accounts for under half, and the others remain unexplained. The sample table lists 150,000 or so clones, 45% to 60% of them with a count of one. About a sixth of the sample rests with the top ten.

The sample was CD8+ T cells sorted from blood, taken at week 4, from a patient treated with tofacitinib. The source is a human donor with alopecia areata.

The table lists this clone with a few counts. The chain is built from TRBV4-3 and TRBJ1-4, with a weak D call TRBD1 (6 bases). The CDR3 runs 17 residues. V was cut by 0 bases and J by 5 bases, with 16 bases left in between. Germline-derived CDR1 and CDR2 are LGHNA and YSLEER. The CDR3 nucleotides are TGCGCCAGCAGCCAAGATCTTGGGGGCCCTGCGAATGAAAAACTGTTTTTT. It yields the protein CASSQDLGGPANEKLFF.

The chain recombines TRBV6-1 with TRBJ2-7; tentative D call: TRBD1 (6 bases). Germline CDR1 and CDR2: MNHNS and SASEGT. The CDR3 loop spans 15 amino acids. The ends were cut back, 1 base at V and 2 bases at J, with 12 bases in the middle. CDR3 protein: CASSEELGGPYEQYF. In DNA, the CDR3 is TGTGCCAGCAGTGAAGAGTTAGGGGGACCCTACGAGCAGTACTTC.

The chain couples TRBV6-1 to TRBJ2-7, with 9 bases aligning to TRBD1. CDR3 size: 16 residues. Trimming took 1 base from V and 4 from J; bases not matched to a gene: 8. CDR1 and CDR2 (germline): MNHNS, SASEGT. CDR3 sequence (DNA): TGTGCCAGCAGTGAAGGCCCGGGACAGGGCGCTTACGAGCAGTACTTC. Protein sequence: CASSEGPGQGAYEQYF.

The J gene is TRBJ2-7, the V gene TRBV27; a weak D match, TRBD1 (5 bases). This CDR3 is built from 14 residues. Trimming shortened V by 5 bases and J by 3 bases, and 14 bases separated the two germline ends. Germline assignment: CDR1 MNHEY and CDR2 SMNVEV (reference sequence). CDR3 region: CASSLLPDSYEQYF. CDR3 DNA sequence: TGTGCCAGCAGTCTTCTTCCCGACAGCTACGAGCAGTACTTC.

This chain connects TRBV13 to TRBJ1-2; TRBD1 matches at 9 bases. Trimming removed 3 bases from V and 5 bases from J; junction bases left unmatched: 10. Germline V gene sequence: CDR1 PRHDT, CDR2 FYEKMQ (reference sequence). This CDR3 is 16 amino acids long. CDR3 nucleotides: TGTGCCAGCAGCTTTTTATCTGGGACAGGGAAATATGGCTACACCTTC. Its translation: CASSFLSGTGKYGYTF.

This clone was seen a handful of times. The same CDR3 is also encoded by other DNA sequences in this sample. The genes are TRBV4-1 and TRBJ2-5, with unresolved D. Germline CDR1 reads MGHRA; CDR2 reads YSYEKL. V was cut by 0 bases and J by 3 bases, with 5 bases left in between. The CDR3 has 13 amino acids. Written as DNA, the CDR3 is TGCGCCAGCAGCCAAGATAGGGAAGAGACCCAGTACTTC. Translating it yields CASSQDREETQYF.

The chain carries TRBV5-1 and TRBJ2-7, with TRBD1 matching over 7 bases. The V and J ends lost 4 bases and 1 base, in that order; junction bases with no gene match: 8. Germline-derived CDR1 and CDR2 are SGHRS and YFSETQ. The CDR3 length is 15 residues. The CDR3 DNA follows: TGCGCCAGCAGCCCAGGACAGGTGACTTCCTACGAGCAGTACTTC. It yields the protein CASSPGQVTSYEQYF.

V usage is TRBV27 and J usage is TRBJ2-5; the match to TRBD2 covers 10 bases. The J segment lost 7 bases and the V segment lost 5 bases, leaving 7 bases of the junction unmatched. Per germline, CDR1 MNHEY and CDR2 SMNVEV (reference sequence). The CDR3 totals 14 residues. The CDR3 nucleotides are TGTGCCAGCAGTACTATAGCGGGGGGTGGGACCCAGTACTTC. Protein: CASSTIAGGGTQYF.

CDR3 sequence: CASSLLQGNTDTQYF. The CDR3 nucleotides read TGTGCCAGCAGCTTGTTACAGGGGAACACAGATACGCAGTATTTT. The J gene is TRBJ2-3, the V gene TRBV5-6; the match to TRBD1 covers 7 bases. The CDR3 has 15 residues. V lost 1 base, J lost 2 bases, and 4 bases stayed unmatched. Germline V gene sequence: CDR1 SGHDT, CDR2 YYEEEE.

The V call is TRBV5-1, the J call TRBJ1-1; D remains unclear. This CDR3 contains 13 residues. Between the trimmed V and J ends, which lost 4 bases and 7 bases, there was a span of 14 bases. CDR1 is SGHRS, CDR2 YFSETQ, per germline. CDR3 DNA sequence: TGCGCCAGCAGCCCGATTAGACCGGATGAAGCTTTCTTT. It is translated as CASSPIRPDEAFF.

This CDR3 is CASEQGAGVETQYF. DNA of the CDR3: TGTGCCAGCGAACAGGGGGCGGGGGTAGAGACCCAGTACTTC. The chain employs TRBV6-1 and TRBJ2-5, with 9 bases fitting TRBD1. Losses at the gene ends were 8 bases for V and 4 bases for J; bases not matched to a gene: 8. CDR1 is MNHNS, CDR2 SASEGT, per germline. CDR3 length: 14 residues.

Here the CDR3 DNA reads TGTGCCAGCAGTTACTCCACTGGAGATACGCAGTATTTT. Translation: CASSYSTGDTQYF. The chain joins TRBV6-6 to TRBJ2-3, with D uncertain. Trimming took 0 bases from V and 5 from J, leaving 6 bases between them. The germline CDR1 and CDR2 sequences are MNHNY and SVGAGI (reference sequence). The CDR3 loop spans 13 amino acids.

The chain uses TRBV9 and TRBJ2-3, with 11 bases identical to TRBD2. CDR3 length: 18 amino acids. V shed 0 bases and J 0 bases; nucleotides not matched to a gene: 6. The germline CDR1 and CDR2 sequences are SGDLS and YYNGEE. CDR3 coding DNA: TGTGCCAGCAGCGTAGCTAGCGGGGGGCGGAGGAGCACAGATACGCAGTATTTT. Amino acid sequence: CASSVASGGRRSTDTQYF.

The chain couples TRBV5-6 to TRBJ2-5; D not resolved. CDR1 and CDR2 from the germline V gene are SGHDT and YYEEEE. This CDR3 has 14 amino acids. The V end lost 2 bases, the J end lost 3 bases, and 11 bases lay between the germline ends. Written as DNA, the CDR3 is TGTGCCAGCAGCTTTAACGGCGTCGAAGAGACCCAGTACTTC. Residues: CASSFNGVEETQYF.

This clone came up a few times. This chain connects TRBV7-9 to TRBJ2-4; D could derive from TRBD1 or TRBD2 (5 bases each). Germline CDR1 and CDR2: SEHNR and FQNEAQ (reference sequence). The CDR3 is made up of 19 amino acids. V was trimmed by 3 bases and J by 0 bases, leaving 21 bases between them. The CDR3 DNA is TGTGCCAGCAGCTTTTCCCGACAGCAAGGGACCGTAGCCAAAAACATTCAGTACTTC. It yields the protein CASSFSRQQGTVAKNIQYF.

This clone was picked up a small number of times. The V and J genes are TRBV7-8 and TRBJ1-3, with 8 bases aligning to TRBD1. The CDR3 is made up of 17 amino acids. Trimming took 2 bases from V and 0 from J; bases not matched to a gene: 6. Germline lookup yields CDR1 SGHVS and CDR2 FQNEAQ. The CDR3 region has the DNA TGTGCCAGCAGCTTACGTGGACAGGGTTACTCTGGAAACACCATATATTTT. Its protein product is CASSLRGQGYSGNTIYF.

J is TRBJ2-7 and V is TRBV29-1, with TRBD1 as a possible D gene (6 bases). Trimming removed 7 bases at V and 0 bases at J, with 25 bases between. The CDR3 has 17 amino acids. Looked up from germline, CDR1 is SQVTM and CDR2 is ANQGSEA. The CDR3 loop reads CSALSYDRFLNSYEQYF. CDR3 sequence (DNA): TGCAGCGCCCTTTCCTATGACAGGTTCCTCAACTCCTACGAGCAGTACTTC.

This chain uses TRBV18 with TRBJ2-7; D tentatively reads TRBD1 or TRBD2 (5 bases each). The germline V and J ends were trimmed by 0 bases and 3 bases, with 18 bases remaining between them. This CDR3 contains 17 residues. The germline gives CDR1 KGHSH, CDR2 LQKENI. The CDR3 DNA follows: TGTGCCAGCTCACCACCTGAGGATGGGGGATTTGACTACGAGCAGTACTTC. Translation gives CASSPPEDGGFDYEQYF. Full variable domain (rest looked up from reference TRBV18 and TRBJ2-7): NAGVMQNPRHLVRRRGQEARLRCSPMKGHSHVYWYRQLPEEGLKFMVYLQKENIIDESGMPKERFSAEFPKEGPSILRIQQVVRGDSAAYFCASSPPEDGGFDYEQYFGPGTRLTVT.

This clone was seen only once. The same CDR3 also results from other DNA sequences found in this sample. This chain's CDR3 is CASSYREGNQPQHF. In DNA form, the CDR3 reads TGTGCCAGCAGTTACAGGGAAGGCAATCAGCCCCAGCATTTT. The V gene is TRBV6-5, the J gene TRBJ1-5; unclear D gene. Germline V gene data show CDR1 as MNHEY and CDR2 as SVGAGI. The V end was cut by 2 bases, the J end by 2 bases, with 7 bases between. The CDR3 is made up of 14 amino acids.

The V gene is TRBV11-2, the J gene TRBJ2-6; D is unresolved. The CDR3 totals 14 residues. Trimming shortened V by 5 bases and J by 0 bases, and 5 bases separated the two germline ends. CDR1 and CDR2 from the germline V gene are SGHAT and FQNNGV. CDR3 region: CASSQSSGANVLTF. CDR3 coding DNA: TGTGCCAGCAGCCAATCCTCTGGGGCCAACGTCCTGACTTTC.

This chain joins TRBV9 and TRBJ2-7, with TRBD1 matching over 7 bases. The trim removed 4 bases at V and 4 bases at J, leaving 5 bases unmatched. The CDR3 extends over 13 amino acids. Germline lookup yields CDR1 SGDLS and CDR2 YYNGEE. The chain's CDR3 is CASSRGRGYEQYF. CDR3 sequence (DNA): TGTGCCAGCAGCAGGGGGCGCGGGTACGAGCAGTACTTC.

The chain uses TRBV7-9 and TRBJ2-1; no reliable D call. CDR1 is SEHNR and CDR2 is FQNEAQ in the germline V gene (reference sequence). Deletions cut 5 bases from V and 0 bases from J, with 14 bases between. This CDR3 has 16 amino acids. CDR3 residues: CASSPKDGSSYNEQFF. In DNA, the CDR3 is TGTGCCAGCAGCCCCAAGGACGGTAGCTCCTACAATGAGCAGTTCTTC.

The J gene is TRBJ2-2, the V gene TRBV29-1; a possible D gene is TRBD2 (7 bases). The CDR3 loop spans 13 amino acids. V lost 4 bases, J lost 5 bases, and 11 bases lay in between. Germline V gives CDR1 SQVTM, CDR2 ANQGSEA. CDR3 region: CSVAGGQTGELFF. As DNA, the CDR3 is TGCAGCGTTGCCGGGGGGCAGACCGGGGAGCTGTTTTTT.

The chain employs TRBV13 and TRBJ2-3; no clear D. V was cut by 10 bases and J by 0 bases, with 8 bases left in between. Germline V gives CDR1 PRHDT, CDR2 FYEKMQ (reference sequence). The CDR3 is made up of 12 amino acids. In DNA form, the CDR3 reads TGTGCCACTGGAGATAGCACAGATACGCAGTATTTT. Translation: CATGDSTDTQYF.

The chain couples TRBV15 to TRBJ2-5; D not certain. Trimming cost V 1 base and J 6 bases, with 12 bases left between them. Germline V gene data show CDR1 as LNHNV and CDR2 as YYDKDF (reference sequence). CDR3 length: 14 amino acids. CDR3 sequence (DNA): TGTGCCACCAGCAGAGTGACTGGCGAGAAGACCCAGTACTTC. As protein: CATSRVTGEKTQYF.

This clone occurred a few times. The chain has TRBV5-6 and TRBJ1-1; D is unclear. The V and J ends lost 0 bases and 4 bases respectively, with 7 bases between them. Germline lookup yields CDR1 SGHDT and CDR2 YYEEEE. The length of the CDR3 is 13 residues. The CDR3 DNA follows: TGTGCCAGCAGCTTGGCTGAAGGCACTGAAGCTTTCTTT. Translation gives CASSLAEGTEAFF.

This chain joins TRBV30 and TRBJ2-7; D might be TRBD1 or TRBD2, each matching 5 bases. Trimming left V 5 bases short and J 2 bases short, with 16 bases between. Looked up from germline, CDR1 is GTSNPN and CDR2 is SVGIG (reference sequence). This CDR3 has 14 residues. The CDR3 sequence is CAWEGSQTAYEQYF. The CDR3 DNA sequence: TGTGCCTGGGAGGGGTCCCAAACGGCCTACGAGCAGTACTTC.